A single TCR beta chain is shown here with its context. Its antigen is unknown. This table comes from immunoSEQ multiplex PCR, and its TCRdb copy is limited to in-frame clones, with some not included. Of roughly 5,500 clones detected, roughly 80% appear once; the ten largest clones hold 47%. CDR1 is SGHDN, CDR2 FVKESK, per germline. The V end was cut by 2 bases, the J end by 13 bases, with 14 bases between. The CDR3 consists of 12 residues. Positive selection using magnetic beads isolated the CD4+ and CD8+ cells (purity was checked by flow cytometry). The sample originates from a study of somatic mutations in cytotoxic T cells in rheumatoid arthritis. Study observations and caveats: What antigens the expanded CD8+ clones targeted remained unknown. Increasing age coincided with elevated CD8+ clonality among rheumatoid arthritis patients, though not among healthy controls. Clonality measured in CD8+ T cells did not differ significantly between rheumatoid arthritis patients and age-matched healthy controls.

The chain employs TRBV14 and TRBJ2-5; the D gene is possibly TRBD2 (6 bases). This TCR was recovered from a woman aged 45-65 years with rheumatoid arthritis. Sequenced material: CD8+ T cells sorted from blood. The CDR3 region has the DNA TGTGCCAGCAGCCAACAGGGACTTAGCTCGTACTTC. Amino acid sequence: CASSQQGLSSYF.